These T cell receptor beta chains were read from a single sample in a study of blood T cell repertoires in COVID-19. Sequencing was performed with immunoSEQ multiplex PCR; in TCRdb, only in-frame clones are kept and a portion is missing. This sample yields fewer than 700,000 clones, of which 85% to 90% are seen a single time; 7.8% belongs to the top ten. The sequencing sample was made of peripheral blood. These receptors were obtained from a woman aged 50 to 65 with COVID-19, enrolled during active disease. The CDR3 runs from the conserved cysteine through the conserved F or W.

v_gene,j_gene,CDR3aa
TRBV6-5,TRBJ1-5,CASSDGAQHF
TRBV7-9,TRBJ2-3,CASSYKGAQDTDTQYF
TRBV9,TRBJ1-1,CASSVAGAGGLGNTEAFF
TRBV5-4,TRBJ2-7,CASSLLDSPTYEQYF
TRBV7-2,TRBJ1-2,CASSLQGAKTF
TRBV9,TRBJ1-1,CASSVVTGAETFF
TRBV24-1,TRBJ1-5,CATSDLQGSQHF
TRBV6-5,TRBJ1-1,CASKRQGVTNTEAFF
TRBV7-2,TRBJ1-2,CASSPPAGRRGYTF
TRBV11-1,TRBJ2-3,CASSLTGAMGTDTQYF
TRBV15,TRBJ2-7,CATSRDLDRVDEQYF
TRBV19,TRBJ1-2,CASSPAPGGGYTF
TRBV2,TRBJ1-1,CASSGTGNLFTEAFF
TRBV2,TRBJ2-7,CASSTGAWEQYF
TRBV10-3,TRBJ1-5,CAISESLGTGEQPQHF
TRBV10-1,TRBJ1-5,CASSPGQGADQPQHF
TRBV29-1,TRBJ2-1,CSVTLASSYNEQFF
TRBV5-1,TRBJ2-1,CASSLSWQGNNEQFF
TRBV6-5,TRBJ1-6,CASRSSYNSPLHF
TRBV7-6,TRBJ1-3,CASSLSGVQLNSGNTIYF
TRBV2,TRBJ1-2,CASSENVLGYTF
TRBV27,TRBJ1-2,CASSLGREIYGYTF